Reported below is one TCR beta chain. Trimming removed 3 bases at V and 0 bases at J, with 17 bases between. The length of the CDR3 is 16 residues. Germline V gives CDR1 DFQATT, CDR2 SNEGSKA (reference sequence). When the RNA was reverse transcribed, random hexamers were used with an input of about 0.5 to 1 ug. With immunoSEQ multiplex PCR, TCR beta CDR3 was amplified across 54 Vbeta and 13 Jbeta. TCRdb independently ran MiXCR on the immunoSEQ multiplex PCR reads; one entry per CDR3 protein. The table has 95,000 to 150,000 distinct CDR3 sequences, over 95% seen once. The entry originates in a study of CD8 T cells in Susac syndrome. The overall study: There were Susac syndrome patients who were therapy-naive at blood draw, others on corticosteroids, and others on intravenous immunoglobulin alone.

Sequencing was performed on CD4+ T cells from PBMCs. The source of this sequence is a human donor with Susac syndrome. The chain is built from TRBV20-1 and TRBJ1-1, with D perhaps matching TRBD1 (5 bases). Here the CDR3 reads CSARMLKQVMNTEAFF. The CDR3 DNA follows: TGCAGTGCTAGGATGCTAAAACAGGTGATGAACACTGAAGCTTTCTTT.